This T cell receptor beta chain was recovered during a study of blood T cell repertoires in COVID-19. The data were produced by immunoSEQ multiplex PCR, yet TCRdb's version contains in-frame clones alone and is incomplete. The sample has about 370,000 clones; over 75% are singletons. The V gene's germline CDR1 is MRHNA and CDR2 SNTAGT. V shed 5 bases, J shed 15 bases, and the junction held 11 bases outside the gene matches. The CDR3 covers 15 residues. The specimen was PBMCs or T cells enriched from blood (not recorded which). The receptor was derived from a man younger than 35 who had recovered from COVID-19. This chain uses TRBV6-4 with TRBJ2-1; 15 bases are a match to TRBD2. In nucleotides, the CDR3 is TGTGCCAGCAGTAACGGACTAGCGGGAGGGCCGGTCGGGTTCTTC. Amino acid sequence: CASSNGLAGGPVGFF.